This TCR beta chain emerged from a study of T cell repertoires in cytomegalovirus infection. The CDR3 loop spans 20 amino acids. Trimming at V came to 5 bases and at J to 0 bases, leaving 16 bases not matched to a gene. Germline V CDR1 and CDR2: MNHEY, SVGEGT. Study-wide points: Dominating the ex vivo response were HLA-C-restricted CMV-specific TCR beta clonotypes. Cumulative public TCR beta family frequency identified CMV carriers with the relevant HLA.

This clonotype showed up just a few times. Its antigen is not known. TCRdb re-analysed the reads in MiXCR, keeping a single row per CDR3 protein. The sample lists nearly 450,000 distinct CDR3 sequences, approximately 33% occurring once. The specimen was PBMCs. The TCR comes from a human donor in good health (CMV status not recorded). Some clones in this sample may be carry-over from other donors' samples. The rearrangement uses TRBV6-2 or TRBV6-3 and TRBJ1-6, with 7 positions matching TRBD1. The chain's CDR3 is CASSTTPLGTASSYNSPLHF. CDR3 nucleotides: TGTGCCAGCAGTACGACACCACTCGGGACAGCCAGCTCCTATAATTCACCCCTCCACTTT.